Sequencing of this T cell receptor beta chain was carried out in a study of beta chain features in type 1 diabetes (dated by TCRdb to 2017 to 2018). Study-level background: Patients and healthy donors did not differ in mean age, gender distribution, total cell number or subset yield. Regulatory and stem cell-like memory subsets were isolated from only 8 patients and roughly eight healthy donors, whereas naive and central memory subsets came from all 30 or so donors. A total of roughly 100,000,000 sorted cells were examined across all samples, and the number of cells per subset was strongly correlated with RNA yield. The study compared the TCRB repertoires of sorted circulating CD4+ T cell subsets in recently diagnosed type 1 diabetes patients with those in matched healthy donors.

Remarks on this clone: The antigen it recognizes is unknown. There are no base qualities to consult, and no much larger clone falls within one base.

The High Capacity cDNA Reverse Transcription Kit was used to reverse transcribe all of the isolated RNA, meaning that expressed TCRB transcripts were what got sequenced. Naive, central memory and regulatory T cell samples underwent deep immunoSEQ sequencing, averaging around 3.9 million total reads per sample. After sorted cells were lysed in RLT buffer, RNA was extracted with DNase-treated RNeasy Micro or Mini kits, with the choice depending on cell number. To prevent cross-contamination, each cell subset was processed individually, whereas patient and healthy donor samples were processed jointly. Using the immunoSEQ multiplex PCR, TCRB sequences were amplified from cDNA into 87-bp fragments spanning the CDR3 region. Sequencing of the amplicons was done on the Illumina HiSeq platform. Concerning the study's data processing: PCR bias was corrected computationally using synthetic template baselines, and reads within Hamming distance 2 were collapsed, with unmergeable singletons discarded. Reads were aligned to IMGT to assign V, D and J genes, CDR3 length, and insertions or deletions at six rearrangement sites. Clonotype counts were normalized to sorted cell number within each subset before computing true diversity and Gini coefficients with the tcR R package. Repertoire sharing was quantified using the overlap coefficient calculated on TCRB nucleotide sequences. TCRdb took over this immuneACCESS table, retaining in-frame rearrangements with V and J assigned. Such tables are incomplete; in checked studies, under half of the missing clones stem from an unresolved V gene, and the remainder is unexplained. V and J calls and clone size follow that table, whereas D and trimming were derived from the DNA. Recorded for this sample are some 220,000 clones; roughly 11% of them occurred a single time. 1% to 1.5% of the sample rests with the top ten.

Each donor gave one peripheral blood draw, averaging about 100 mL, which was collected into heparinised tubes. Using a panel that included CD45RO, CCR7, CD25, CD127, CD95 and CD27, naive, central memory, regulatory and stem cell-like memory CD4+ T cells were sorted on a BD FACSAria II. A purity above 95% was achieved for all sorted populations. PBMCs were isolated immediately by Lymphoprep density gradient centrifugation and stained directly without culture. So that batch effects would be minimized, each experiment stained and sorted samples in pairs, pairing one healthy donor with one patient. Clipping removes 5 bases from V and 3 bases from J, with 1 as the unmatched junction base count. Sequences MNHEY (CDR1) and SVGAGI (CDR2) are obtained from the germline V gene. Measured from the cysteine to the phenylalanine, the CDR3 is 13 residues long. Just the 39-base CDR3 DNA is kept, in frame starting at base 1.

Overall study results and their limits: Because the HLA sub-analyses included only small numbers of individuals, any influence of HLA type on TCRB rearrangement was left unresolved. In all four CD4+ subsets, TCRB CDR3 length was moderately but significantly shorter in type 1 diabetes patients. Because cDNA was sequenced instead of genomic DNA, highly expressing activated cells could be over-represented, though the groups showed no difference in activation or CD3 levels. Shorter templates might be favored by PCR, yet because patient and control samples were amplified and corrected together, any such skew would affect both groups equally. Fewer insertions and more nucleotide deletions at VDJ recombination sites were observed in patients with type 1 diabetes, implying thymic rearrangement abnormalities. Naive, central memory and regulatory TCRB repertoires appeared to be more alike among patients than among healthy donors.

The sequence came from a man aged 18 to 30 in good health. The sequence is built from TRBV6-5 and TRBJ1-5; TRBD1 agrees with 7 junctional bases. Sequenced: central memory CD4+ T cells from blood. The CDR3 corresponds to CASSGQVNQPQHF. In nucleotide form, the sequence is TGTGCCAGCAGTGGACAGGTCAATCAGCCCCAGCATTTT.